This TCR beta chain emerged from a study of cytomegalovirus exposure and HLA in healthy donors. Across the whole study: Findings of an earlier analysis included under 140 million unique TCR beta sequences from 190 million or so T cells.

This CDR3 comprises 15 residues. With 6 bases clipped from V and 6 bases from J, the junction kept 11 bases outside the gene matches. Germline CDR1 MNHNS, CDR2 SASEGT. Overall study findings and caveats: A later analysis found most CMV-associated TCR beta chains apparently HLA-restricted. In a later analysis, parvovirus B19, influenza, CMV and Epstein-Barr virus appeared linked to several top co-occurrence clusters.

The PCR used 60 Vbeta and 13 Jbeta primers. Data came from immunoSEQ multiplex PCR; TCRdb stores just in-frame clones and leaves some out. The sample includes approximately 120,000 clones. Each donor was healthy, and each was a bone marrow donor. Regarding this clone: Its cognate antigen is unknown.

The clonotype originates from a man between 18 and 35 years old in good health and CMV-seronegative. The sample consisted of PBMCs. The rearrangement joins TRBV6-1 to TRBJ2-7; 10 bases line up with TRBD1. CDR3 nucleotide sequence: TGTGCCAGCAGCGCCCTGGGGGACAGGGGTGGCGAGCAGTACTTC. It codes for CASSALGDRGGEQYF.